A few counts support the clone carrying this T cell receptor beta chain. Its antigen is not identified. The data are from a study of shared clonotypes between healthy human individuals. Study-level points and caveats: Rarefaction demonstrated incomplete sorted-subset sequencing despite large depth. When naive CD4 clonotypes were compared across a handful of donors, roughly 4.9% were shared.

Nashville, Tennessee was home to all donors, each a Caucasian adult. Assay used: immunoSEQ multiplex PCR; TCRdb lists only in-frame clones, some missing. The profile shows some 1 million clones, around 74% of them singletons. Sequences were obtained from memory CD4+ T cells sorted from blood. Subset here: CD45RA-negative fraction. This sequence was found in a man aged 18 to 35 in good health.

The CDR3 DNA is TGTGCCAGCATGTCCCACTCCTCGGGTTCACCCCTCCACTTT. Translating it yields CASMSHSSGSPLHF. The chain is built from TRBV28 and TRBJ1-6; no clear D gene. The CDR3 spans 14 residues. V was clipped by 7 bases and J by 9 bases, with 16 bases between them. The V gene's germline CDR1 is MDHEN and CDR2 SYDVKM.